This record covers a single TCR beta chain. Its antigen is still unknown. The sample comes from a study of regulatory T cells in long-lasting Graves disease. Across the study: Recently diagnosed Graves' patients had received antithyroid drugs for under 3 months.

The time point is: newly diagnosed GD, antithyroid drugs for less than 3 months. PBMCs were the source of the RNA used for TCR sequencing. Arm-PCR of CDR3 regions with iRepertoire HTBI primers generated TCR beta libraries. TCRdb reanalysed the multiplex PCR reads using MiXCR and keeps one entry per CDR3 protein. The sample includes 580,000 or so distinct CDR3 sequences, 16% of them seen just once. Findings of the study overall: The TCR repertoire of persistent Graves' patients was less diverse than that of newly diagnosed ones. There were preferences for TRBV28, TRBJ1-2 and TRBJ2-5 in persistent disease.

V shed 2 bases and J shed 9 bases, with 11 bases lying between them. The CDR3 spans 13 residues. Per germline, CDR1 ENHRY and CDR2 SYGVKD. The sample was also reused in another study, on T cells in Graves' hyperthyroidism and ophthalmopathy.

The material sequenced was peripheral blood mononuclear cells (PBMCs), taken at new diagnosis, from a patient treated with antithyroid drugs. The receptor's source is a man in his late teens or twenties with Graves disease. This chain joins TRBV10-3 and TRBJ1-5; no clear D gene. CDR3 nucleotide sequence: TGTGCCATCAGTGAGGACCCTTTCTCGCCCCAGCATTTT. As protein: CAISEDPFSPQHF.